Shown below are 17 T cell receptor beta chains from a single sample sequenced in a study of T-cell memory formation after mild COVID-19. TCRdb re-called the 5' RACE reads through MiXCR, storing one row per CDR3 protein. The sample yields a few hundred thousand distinct CDR3 sequences, around a quarter seen once. The sequenced material came from PBMCs or a T cell subset sorted from them (not recorded which). The receptor set was obtained from an adult woman who had mild COVID-19 (a few samples of this study predate the infection). Cell type and time point are not known.

Only a few counts were recorded for this clonotype. The chain carries TRBV7-2 and TRBJ2-6; 7 nucleotides match TRBD2. The trim removed 8 bases at V and 0 bases at J, leaving 7 bases unmatched. This CDR3 region has 16 residues. Germline V gene lookup returns CDR1 SGHTA and CDR2 FQGNSA. In DNA form, the CDR3 reads TGTGCCAGCGCCGTAGCGGGTGGCTCTGGGGCCAACGTCCTGACTTTC. Translating gives CASAVAGGSGANVLTF.

This clonotype has only a few counts. The chain couples TRBV27 to TRBJ2-7; 9 nucleotides line up with TRBD1. V trimming: 5 bases; J trimming: 0 bases; junction bases outside the gene matches: 20. The CDR3 is made up of 20 amino acids. Germline CDR1 is MNHEY and CDR2 is SMNVEV (reference sequence). CDR3 region: CASSPQPGQGLQLSSYEQYF. For the CDR3, the DNA is TGTGCCAGCAGTCCCCAACCGGGACAGGGTCTACAACTTAGCTCCTACGAGCAGTACTTC.

There are a few counts of this clonotype. The rearrangement uses TRBV5-1 and TRBJ2-5; TRBD1 is a possible D gene (5 bases). Germline V gives CDR1 SGHRS, CDR2 YFSETQ. This CDR3 region has 14 residues. Trimming removed 1 base from V and 4 bases from J, with 11 bases in between. CDR3 protein: CASSLPQGPETQYF. The CDR3 region has the DNA TGCGCCAGCAGCTTGCCCCAGGGTCCAGAGACCCAGTACTTC.

A few counts support this clonotype. This chain uses TRBV10-3 with TRBJ2-7, with 7 positions matching TRBD2. The CDR3 totals 12 residues. V shed 4 bases and J 7 bases; nucleotides not matched to a gene: 4. CDR1 and CDR2 (germline): ENHRY, SYGVKD. The CDR3 region has the DNA TGTGCCATCAGTGGACTAGCAAAGGAGCAGTACTTC. Translated, it gives CAISGLAKEQYF.

The CDR3 here is CASRGGLGTGEYEQYF. As DNA, the CDR3 is TGTGCCAGCAGGGGAGGGCTGGGGACAGGGGAATACGAGCAGTACTTC. The chain couples TRBV27 to TRBJ2-7; 10 nucleotides match TRBD1. The germline V gene encodes CDR1 MNHEY and CDR2 SMNVEV (reference sequence). This CDR3 has 16 amino acids. Germline trimming cut 6 bases from V and 4 bases from J; bases unmatched to any gene: 12.

This clonotype was detected many times. The rearrangement links TRBV5-1 to TRBJ1-5, with no clear D. Germline CDR1 SGHRS, CDR2 YFSETQ. CDR3 length equals 14 residues. The V end was cut by 2 bases, the J end by 0 bases, with 6 bases between. Here the CDR3 DNA reads TGCGCCAGCAGCTTTCTAGATAGCAATCAGCCCCAGCATTTT. Translation: CASSFLDSNQPQHF.

The table lists this clonotype with a count of one. V usage is TRBV7-8 and J usage is TRBJ2-3, with 10 bases that match TRBD2. CDR3 length: 17 amino acids. With V trimmed by 5 bases and J by 0 bases, 8 bases remained unmatched. Germline CDR1 SGHVS, CDR2 FQNEAQ. For the CDR3, the DNA is TGTGCCAGCAGCCAACAACTAGCGGGGCATAGCACAGATACGCAGTATTTT. This codes for CASSQQLAGHSTDTQYF.

This clonotype was detected once. The V gene is TRBV6-1, the J gene TRBJ1-5, with 7 bases aligning to TRBD1. The J segment lost 0 bases and the V segment lost 3 bases, leaving 5 bases of the junction unmatched. Per the germline V gene, CDR1 is MNHNS and CDR2 is SASEGT. CDR3 length equals 16 residues. The CDR3 DNA reads TGTGCCAGCAGTGACAGGGGGGAAGGTAGCAATCAGCCCCAGCATTTT. It translates to CASSDRGEGSNQPQHF.

This clonotype showed up just a few times. V gene TRBV7-9 combines with J gene TRBJ1-6; 9 positions agree with TRBD1. The CDR3 consists of 15 residues. V lost 5 bases, J lost 7 bases, and 6 bases stayed unmatched. From germline, CDR1 is SEHNR and CDR2 FQNEAQ (reference sequence). Here the CDR3 DNA reads TGTGCCAGCAGCCCAAGTGGACAGGGGAATTCACCCCTCCACTTT. It specifies CASSPSGQGNSPLHF.

This chain connects TRBV6-6 to TRBJ2-7; 7 nucleotides agree with TRBD2. Germline CDR1 MNHNY, CDR2 SVGAGI (reference sequence). V lost 8 bases, J lost 3 bases, and 22 bases stayed unmatched. The CDR3 sequence is 18 residues long. CDR3 sequence (DNA): TGTGCCAGCGGAGGGGTAGGGCTAGCGGACCCTCTGGACTACGAGCAGTACTTC. It encodes CASGGVGLADPLDYEQYF.

The J gene is TRBJ2-7, the V gene TRBV24-1; weak D call: TRBD1 (6 bases). The V gene's germline CDR1 is KGHDR and CDR2 SFDVKD. The CDR3 spans 12 residues. The V and J ends lost 9 bases and 6 bases respectively, with 14 bases between them. CDR3 nucleotide sequence: TGTGCCACCGCAGGGGTTTTGAGCGAGCAGTACTTC. This codes for CATAGVLSEQYF.

The rearrangement uses TRBV4-3 and TRBJ1-2; no definite D call. Germline loops: CDR1 LGHNA, CDR2 YSLEER. This CDR3 contains 13 residues. V was trimmed by 0 bases and J by 6 bases, leaving 8 bases between them. The CDR3 nucleotides read TGCGCCAGCAGCCAAGATACTCGGGATGGCTACACCTTC. It is translated as CASSQDTRDGYTF.

The V call is TRBV19, the J call TRBJ1-1; TRBD1 matches 7 bases. The CDR3 totals 13 residues. The germline V gene encodes CDR1 LNHDA and CDR2 SQIVND (reference sequence). V lost 5 bases to trimming and J lost 9 bases; unmatched junction nucleotides: 9. The CDR3 loop is CASSLRTGDQAFF. The CDR3, as DNA: TGTGCCAGTAGTCTACGGACAGGAGATCAAGCTTTCTTT.

This clonotype was found a few times. The chain uses TRBV7-6 and TRBJ1-4; D is uncertain. Germline CDR1 and CDR2: SGHVS and FNYEAQ. V lost 4 bases and J lost 1, with 4 bases in between. CDR3 length equals 13 residues. DNA of the CDR3: TGTGCCAGCAGCTCGGGAACTAATGAAAAACTGTTTTTT. Translated: CASSSGTNEKLFF.

This chain joins TRBV5-6 and TRBJ2-1; perhaps TRBD2 as D (5 bases). There are 15 residues in the CDR3. CDR1 and CDR2 (germline): SGHDT, YYEEEE. With 3 bases removed from V and 8 bases from J, the gap between germline ends came to 18 bases. CDR3 DNA: TGTGCCAGCAGCTCCGCGGGTCTAGTTAAGTATGAGCAGTTCTTC. Protein product: CASSSAGLVKYEQFF.

The chain couples TRBV7-2 to TRBJ2-1; D remains ambiguous. Germline-derived CDR1 and CDR2 are SGHTA and FQGNSA. The CDR3 spans 16 residues. Trimming cost V 9 bases and J 6 bases, with 24 bases left between them. The CDR3 region is CARSREVGRSGNEQFF. The CDR3 region has the DNA TGTGCCAGAAGCAGAGAGGTAGGGCGTTCGGGCAATGAGCAGTTCTTC.

This clonotype was counted only a few times. V and J are TRBV7-2 and TRBJ1-1, with a weak D call TRBD1 (5 bases). The CDR3 is 16 amino acids. Germline V gene data show CDR1 as SGHTA and CDR2 as FQGNSA. V was pared by 2 bases and J by 0 bases, with 13 bases between. This CDR3 reads CASSLQGSRLNTEAFF. DNA for the CDR3: TGTGCCAGCAGCTTACAGGGATCGCGCTTGAACACTGAAGCTTTCTTT.